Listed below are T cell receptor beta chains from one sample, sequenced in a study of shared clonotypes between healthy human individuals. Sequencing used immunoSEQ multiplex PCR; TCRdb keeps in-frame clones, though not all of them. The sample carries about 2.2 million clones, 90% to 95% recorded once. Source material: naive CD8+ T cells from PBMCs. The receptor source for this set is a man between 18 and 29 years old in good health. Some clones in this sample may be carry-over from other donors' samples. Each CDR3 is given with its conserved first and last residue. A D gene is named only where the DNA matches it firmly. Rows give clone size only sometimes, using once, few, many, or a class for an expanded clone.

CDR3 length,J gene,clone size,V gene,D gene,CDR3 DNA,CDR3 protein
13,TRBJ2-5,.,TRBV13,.,TGTGCCAGCAGCTATTGGGGCCAAGAGACCCAGTACTTC,CASSYWGQETQYF
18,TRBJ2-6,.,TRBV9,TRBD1,TGTGCCAGCAGACCGGGACAGGGGTTTTCCTCTGGGGCCAACGTCCTGACTTTC,CASRPGQGFSSGANVLTF
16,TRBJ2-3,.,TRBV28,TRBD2,TGTGCCAGCAGTTCGGCGGGAGGGCCGGAGGGAGATACGCAGTATTTT,CASSSAGGPEGDTQYF
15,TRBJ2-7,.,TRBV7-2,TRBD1,TGTGCCAGCAGCCCAGGGACAGGGTTATCCTACGAGCAGTACTTC,CASSPGTGLSYEQYF
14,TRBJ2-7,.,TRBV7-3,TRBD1,TGTGCCAGCAGCACCTCGGGACAGGGCTACGAGCAGTACTTC,CASSTSGQGYEQYF
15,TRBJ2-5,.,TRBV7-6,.,TGTGCCAGCAGCGCGCTAGAATCGCCTAAAGAGACCCAGTACTTC,CASSALESPKETQYF
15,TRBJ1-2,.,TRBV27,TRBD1,TGTGCCAGCAGTTTATGGGGAACAGGGGCAGATGGCTACACCTTC,CASSLWGTGADGYTF
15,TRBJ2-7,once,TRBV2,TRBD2,TGTGCCAGCAGTGACGAGCGGGAGGACTCCTACGAGCAGTACTTC,CASSDEREDSYEQYF
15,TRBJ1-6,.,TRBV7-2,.,TGTGCCAGCAGCTTATCCAACGGAAATAATTCACCCCTCCACTTT,CASSLSNGNNSPLHF
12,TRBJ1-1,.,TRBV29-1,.,TGCAGCGTTCTGTTGGGGGGACGCGGCGCTTTCTTT,CSVLLGGRGAFF
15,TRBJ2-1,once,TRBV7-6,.,TGTGCCAGCAGCTTAGCCCGATCGGGAGCCAATGAGCAGTTCTTC,CASSLARSGANEQFF
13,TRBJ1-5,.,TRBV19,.,TGTGCCAGTTCGGGGGGCCTCTCTAGGCCCCAGCATTTT,CASSGGLSRPQHF
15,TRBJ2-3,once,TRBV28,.,TGTGCCAGCAGTAAGCAGGGCCGGAGCACAGATACGCAGTATTTT,CASSKQGRSTDTQYF